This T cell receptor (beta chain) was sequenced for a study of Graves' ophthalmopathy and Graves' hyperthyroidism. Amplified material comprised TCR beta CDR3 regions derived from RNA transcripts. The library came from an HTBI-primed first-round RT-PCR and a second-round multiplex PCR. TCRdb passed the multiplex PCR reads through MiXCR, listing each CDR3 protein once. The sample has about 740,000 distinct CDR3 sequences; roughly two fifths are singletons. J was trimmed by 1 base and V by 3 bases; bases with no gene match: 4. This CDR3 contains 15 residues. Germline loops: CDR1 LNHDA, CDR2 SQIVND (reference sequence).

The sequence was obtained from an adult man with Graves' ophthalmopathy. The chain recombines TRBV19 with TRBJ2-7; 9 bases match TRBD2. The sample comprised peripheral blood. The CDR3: CASSILAGPSYEQYF. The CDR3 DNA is TGTGCCAGTAGTATTCTAGCGGGGCCTTCCTACGAGCAGTACTTC.